Listed here are 3 T cell receptor beta chains from one sample, sequenced in a study of shared clonotypes between healthy human individuals. Sequenced by immunoSEQ multiplex PCR; TCRdb stores in-frame clones only, minus some. Here the sample spans about 680,000 clones, roughly 72% being singletons. Material: memory CD4+ T cells sorted from blood. Subset noted: CD45RA-negative fraction. These receptors were obtained from a woman aged 25 to 45 in good health.

The chain uses TRBV6-6 and TRBJ1-1; 9 positions match TRBD1. Per the germline V gene, CDR1 is MNHNY and CDR2 is SVGAGI (reference sequence). V was clipped by 6 bases and J by 5 bases; unmatched bases: 7. This CDR3 region has 14 residues. The CDR3 loop is CASREQGALTEAFF. The CDR3 DNA sequence: TGTGCCAGCAGAGAACAGGGGGCCCTTACTGAAGCTTTCTTT.

On this clone itself: Other DNA sequences of this sample code for an identical CDR3. The gene calls are TRBV5-1 and TRBJ2-1, with 7 bases aligning to TRBD2. The CDR3 sequence is 15 residues long. With V trimmed by 0 bases and J by 4 bases, 4 bases remained unmatched. CDR1 SGHRS and CDR2 YFSETQ come from the germline V gene. Written as DNA, the CDR3 is TGCGCCAGCAGCTTGGATAGCGGGTCTTACAATGAGCAGTTCTTC. Translation: CASSLDSGSYNEQFF.

The rearrangement joins TRBV6-5 to TRBJ2-3; D not certain. V lost 3 bases and J 1 base, leaving 11 bases between the germline ends. This CDR3 is built from 15 residues. Germline CDR1 reads MNHEY; CDR2 reads SVGAGI. CDR3 nucleotide sequence: TGTGCCAGCAGTTATATCTATACTGGCACAGATACGCAGTATTTT. This translates into CASSYIYTGTDTQYF.